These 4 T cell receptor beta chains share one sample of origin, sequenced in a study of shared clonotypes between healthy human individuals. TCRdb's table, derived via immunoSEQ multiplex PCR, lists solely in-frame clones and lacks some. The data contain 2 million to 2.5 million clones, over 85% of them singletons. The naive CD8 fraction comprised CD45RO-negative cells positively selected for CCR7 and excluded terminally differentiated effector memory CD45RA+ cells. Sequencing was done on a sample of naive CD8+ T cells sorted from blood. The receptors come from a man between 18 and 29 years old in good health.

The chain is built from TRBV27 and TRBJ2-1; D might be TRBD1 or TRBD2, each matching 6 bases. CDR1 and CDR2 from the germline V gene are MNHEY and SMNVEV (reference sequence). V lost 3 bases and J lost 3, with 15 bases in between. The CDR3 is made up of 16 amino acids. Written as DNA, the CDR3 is TGTGCCAGCAGTTTGGCTGGAGGGGGGAACTACAATGAGCAGTTCTTC. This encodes CASSLAGGGNYNEQFF.

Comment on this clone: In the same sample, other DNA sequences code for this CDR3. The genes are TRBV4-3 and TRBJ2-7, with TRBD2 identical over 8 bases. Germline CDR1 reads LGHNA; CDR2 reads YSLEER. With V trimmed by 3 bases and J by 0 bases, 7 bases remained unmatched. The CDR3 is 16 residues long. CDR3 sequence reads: CASSQGPSGSSYEQYF. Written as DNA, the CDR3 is TGCGCCAGCAGCCAGGGTCCCAGCGGGAGCTCCTACGAGCAGTACTTC.

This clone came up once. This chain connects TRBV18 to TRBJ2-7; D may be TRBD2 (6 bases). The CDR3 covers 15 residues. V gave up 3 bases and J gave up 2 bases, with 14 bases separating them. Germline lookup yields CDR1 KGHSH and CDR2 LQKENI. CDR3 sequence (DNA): TGTGCCAGCTCACCCTACCGGGACTCGCCCTACGAGCAGTACTTC. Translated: CASSPYRDSPYEQYF.

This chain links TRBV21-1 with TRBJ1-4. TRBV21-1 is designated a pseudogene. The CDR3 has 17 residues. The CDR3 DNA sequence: TGTGCCAGCAGCCCTAAGGCGCTAAACCGAACTAATGAAAAACTGTTTTTT. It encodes CASSPKALNRTNEKLFF.